What follows are 27 T cell receptor beta chains derived from one specimen sequenced in a study of lymphopenia after photon versus proton radiotherapy (dated by TCRdb to between 2019 and 2020). The library was made by the immunoSEQ multiplex PCR assay. TCRdb retrieved this table from immuneACCESS and kept in-frame rearrangements only. Not all clones are present; in checked studies, unresolved V genes account for under half, and no reason is known for the remainder. A total of 50,000 or so clones appear in this sample, approximately 92% of them only once. In total, the top ten clones hold more than 15% of the sample. The sample here was peripheral blood, taken from a patient treated with photon-based radiotherapy. Receptors were obtained from a woman aged 40 to 55 with cholangiocarcinoma.

The chain couples TRBV7-2 to TRBJ1-5, with TRBD1 matching 9 bases. The germline V gene has CDR1 SGHTA and CDR2 FQGNSA. The J segment lost 4 bases and the V segment lost 5 bases, leaving 12 bases of the junction unmatched. The CDR3 extends over 17 amino acids. DNA for the CDR3: TGTGCCAGCAGCCGATCCCCGGGACAGGGAAGGAATCAGCCCCAGCATTTT. It translates to CASSRSPGQGRNQPQHF. Full variable domain (rest looked up from reference TRBV7-2 and TRBJ1-5): GAGVSQSPSNKVTEKGKDVELRCDPISGHTALYWYRQSLGQGLEFLIYFQGNSAPDKSGLPSDRFSAERTGGSVSTLTIQRTQQEDSAVYLCASSRSPGQGRNQPQHFGDGTRLSIL.

This rearrangement joins TRBV19 to TRBJ1-5; D gene ambiguous. CDR1 and CDR2 (germline): LNHDA, SQIVND (reference sequence). The V and J ends lost 5 bases and 5 bases respectively, with 10 bases between them. The CDR3 extends over 13 amino acids. The CDR3 nucleotides are TGTGCCAGTAGTCGGCGGTACCATCAGCCCCAGCATTTT. Translated, it gives CASSRRYHQPQHF.

The gene calls are TRBV6-5 and TRBJ2-1; possible D gene TRBD1, 6 bases. The CDR3 has 15 amino acids. CDR1 MNHEY and CDR2 SVGAGI come from the germline V gene. Trimming stripped 7 bases from V and 4 bases from J, with 17 bases between. The DNA of the CDR3 is TGTGCCAGCACCCGCAGGGGCACGAGTTACAATGAGCAGTTCTTC. This gives the protein CASTRRGTSYNEQFF.

The rearrangement joins TRBV6-6 to TRBJ1-5; D remains ambiguous. This CDR3 spans 15 amino acids. V was pared by 0 bases and J by 7 bases, with 13 bases between. Per germline, CDR1 MNHNY and CDR2 SVGAGI (reference sequence). CDR3 DNA: TGTGCCAGCAGTTACTCATCGGGAAAGGAGCAGCCCCAGCATTTT. Residues: CASSYSSGKEQPQHF.

The genes are TRBV27 and TRBJ2-3; a weak D match, TRBD1 (6 bases). The V gene lost 6 bases and the J gene lost 0 bases, with 19 bases spanning the gap. The CDR3 is 17 amino acids. Germline CDR1 MNHEY, CDR2 SMNVEV (reference sequence). For the CDR3, the DNA is TGTGCCAGCAGCTATGACCGGGACACTTTTAGCACAGATACGCAGTATTTT. It translates to CASSYDRDTFSTDTQYF.

J is TRBJ1-1 and V is TRBV28; maybe TRBD1 (6 bases). This CDR3 comprises 12 residues. V was pared by 6 bases and J by 6 bases, with 11 bases between. Germline V gene data show CDR1 as MDHEN and CDR2 as SYDVKM. The CDR3 is CASRTGSPEAFF. Written as DNA, the CDR3 is TGTGCCAGCAGGACAGGATCCCCTGAAGCTTTCTTT.

The V gene is TRBV27, the J gene TRBJ1-2; 8 nucleotides line up with TRBD1. V shed 8 bases, J shed 4 bases, and the junction held 6 bases outside the gene matches. The CDR3 contains 13 residues. Germline loops: CDR1 MNHEY, CDR2 SMNVEV (reference sequence). The CDR3 DNA reads as TGTGCCAGCGGGTGGACAGGGACCTATGGCTACACCTTC. Protein sequence: CASGWTGTYGYTF.

This chain connects TRBV18 to TRBJ1-5; 7 positions agree with TRBD1. Germline trimming cut 4 bases from V and 7 bases from J; bases unmatched to any gene: 7. The length of the CDR3 is 14 residues. Germline CDR1 KGHSH, CDR2 LQKENI. The CDR3 sequence: CASSLNRGGQPQHF. CDR3 bases: TGTGCCAGCTCACTTAACAGGGGCGGGCAGCCCCAGCATTTT.

This sequence joins TRBV18 and TRBJ2-4; D unclear. Trimming cost V 4 bases and J 0 bases, with 7 bases left between them. This CDR3 comprises 14 residues. Germline CDR1 and CDR2: KGHSH and LQKENI. CDR3 in amino acids: CASSRAVAKNIQYF. The CDR3, as DNA: TGTGCCAGCTCACGGGCGGTAGCCAAAAACATTCAGTACTTC.

A word on this clone: One end of the junction does not line up with germline, which may come from a read error. The genes are TRBV27 and TRBJ2-7; 10 nucleotides line up with TRBD1. The germline CDR1 and CDR2 sequences are MNHEY and SMNVEV (reference sequence). CDR3 length: 15 residues. CDR3 in amino acids: CASSYATGGGHEQCF. As DNA, the CDR3 is TGTGCCAGCAGTTACGCGACAGGGGGCGGACACGAGCAGTGCTTC.

The genes are TRBV27 and TRBJ1-5, with D possibly TRBD1 on 6 matching bases. The germline V and J ends were trimmed by 5 bases and 0 bases, with 14 bases remaining between them. Germline V gene data show CDR1 as MNHEY and CDR2 as SMNVEV (reference sequence). CDR3 length: 16 amino acids. CDR3 bases: TGTGCCAGCAGTCCACAGGGATTTTATAGCAATCAGCCCCAGCATTTT. Protein sequence: CASSPQGFYSNQPQHF.

The rearrangement links TRBV19 to TRBJ1-1, with 7 positions matching TRBD1. The CDR3 sequence is 14 residues long. Germline trimming cut 3 bases from V and 3 bases from J; bases unmatched to any gene: 4. CDR1 and CDR2 (germline): LNHDA, SQIVND (reference sequence). CDR3 residues: CASSIQGVDTEAFF. Here the CDR3 DNA reads TGTGCCAGTAGTATCCAGGGGGTCGACACTGAAGCTTTCTTT. Complete variable domain (other parts from reference TRBV19 and TRBJ1-1): DGGITQSPKYLFRKEGQNVTLSCEQNLNHDAMYWYRQDPGQGLRLIYYSQIVNDFQKGDIAEGYSVSREKKESFPLTVTSAQKNPTAFYLCASSIQGVDTEAFFGQGTRLTVV.

This chain links TRBV29-1 with TRBJ1-1, with D maybe TRBD1 (5 bases). Between the trimmed V and J ends, which lost 7 bases and 8 bases, there was a span of 20 bases. From germline, CDR1 is SQVTM and CDR2 ANQGSEA. The CDR3 length is 13 residues. CDR3 sequence: CSARAGSTSEAFF. As DNA, the CDR3 is TGCAGCGCTAGGGCAGGGTCCACATCGGAAGCTTTCTTT.

The chain uses TRBV6-5 and TRBJ1-2; 11 positions agree with TRBD1. CDR1 is MNHEY and CDR2 is SVGAGI in the germline V gene. Germline trimming cut 2 bases from V and 6 bases from J; bases unmatched to any gene: 5. The CDR3 consists of 15 residues. CDR3 nucleotide sequence: TGTGCCAGCAGTTACCGCGGACAGGGGGCGAATGGCTACACCTTC. As protein: CASSYRGQGANGYTF.

V is TRBV19 and J is TRBJ1-1; possible D gene TRBD1, 5 bases. Germline V lookup: CDR1 LNHDA, CDR2 SQIVND (reference sequence). V lost 3 bases, J lost 1 base, and 9 bases lay in between. The CDR3 covers 14 residues. Written as DNA, the CDR3 is TGTGCCAGTAGTATCGCAGGGACGAACACTGAAGCTTTCTTT. This gives the protein CASSIAGTNTEAFF.

The chain uses TRBV19 and TRBJ2-7; 10 nucleotides align to TRBD2. V shed 5 bases and J 3 bases; nucleotides not matched to a gene: 7. The CDR3 is 15 amino acids. Per germline, CDR1 LNHDA and CDR2 SQIVND (reference sequence). CDR3: CASSVETSGFYEQYF. The CDR3 region has the DNA TGTGCCAGTAGTGTCGAGACTAGCGGGTTCTACGAGCAGTACTTC.

This chain links TRBV2 with TRBJ1-2; a weak D match, TRBD1 (6 bases). This CDR3 has 15 residues. Germline V CDR1 and CDR2: SNHLY, FYNNEI. Trimming pared 4 bases from V and 14 bases from J, leaving 26 bases between. The DNA of the CDR3 is TGTGCCAGCAGTGGACGCAATTTAAAAGGGGGAATCAAGACCTTC. This gives the protein CASSGRNLKGGIKTF.

The chain carries TRBV4-1 and TRBJ2-1; 7 bases map to TRBD2. This CDR3 has 15 amino acids. Germline V CDR1 and CDR2: MGHRA, YSYEKL. J gave up 5 bases and V 3 bases, and 7 bases lay outside the gene matches. CDR3 protein: CASSQGTNGDNEQFF. The CDR3 bases are TGCGCCAGCAGCCAGGGGACTAACGGGGACAATGAGCAGTTCTTC.

The genes are TRBV4-1 and TRBJ1-2; D unresolved. Trimming removed 4 bases at V and 8 bases at J, with 20 bases between. Germline CDR1 reads MGHRA; CDR2 reads YSYEKL. This CDR3 region has 15 residues. The CDR3, as DNA: TGCGCCAGCAGCCGCCAAAAGGAGGGAATTCAGGGCTACACCTTC. Protein product: CASSRQKEGIQGYTF.

V usage is TRBV28 and J usage is TRBJ2-1; tentative D call: TRBD2 (7 bases). V lost 5 bases, J lost 7 bases, and 21 bases lay in between. Germline CDR1 reads MDHEN; CDR2 reads SYDVKM. The CDR3 spans 16 residues. The CDR3 is CASSRPKGEGSNEQFF. As DNA, the CDR3 is TGTGCCAGCAGTCGCCCTAAGGGGGAGGGTTCTAATGAGCAGTTCTTC.

This clone was seen a single time. The chain combines TRBV6-6 with TRBJ2-7; unclear D gene. V was shortened by 0 bases and J by 3 bases, with 9 bases between the two germline ends. CDR1 and CDR2 (germline): MNHNY, SVGAGI (reference sequence). This CDR3 has 14 residues. The CDR3 loop reads CASSYSFSRYEQYF. The DNA of the CDR3 is TGTGCCAGCAGTTACTCGTTTAGTCGCTACGAGCAGTACTTC.

The chain recombines TRBV29-1 with TRBJ1-1; the D gene is possibly TRBD1 (5 bases). Germline CDR1 SQVTM, CDR2 ANQGSEA. Trimming cost V 7 bases and J 5 bases, with 17 bases left between them. This CDR3 contains 13 residues. The CDR3: CSAGRGGRTEAFF. CDR3 DNA: TGCAGCGCAGGAAGGGGCGGCCGAACTGAAGCTTTCTTT. Complete variable domain (other parts from reference TRBV29-1 and TRBJ1-1): SAVISQKPSRDICQRGTSLTIQCQVDSQVTMMFWYRQQPGQSLTLIATANQGSEATYESGFVIDKFPISRPNLTFSTLTVSNMSPEDSSIYLCSAGRGGRTEAFFGQGTRLTVV.

V is TRBV10-3 and J is TRBJ1-2; no firm D call. The CDR3 spans 12 residues. The V gene lost 0 bases and the J gene lost 4 bases, with 3 bases spanning the gap. The V gene's germline CDR1 is ENHRY and CDR2 SYGVKD. Written as DNA, the CDR3 is TGTGCCATCAGTGAGTCGACCTATGGCTACACCTTC. Protein: CAISESTYGYTF.

This clone showed up just once. The chain uses TRBV27 and TRBJ2-5, with TRBD2 identical over 9 bases. CDR1 and CDR2 from the germline V gene are MNHEY and SMNVEV (reference sequence). V shed 5 bases, J shed 3 bases, and the junction held 7 bases outside the gene matches. CDR3 length: 15 amino acids. This CDR3 is CASSPRRLAEETQYF. The DNA of the CDR3 is TGTGCCAGCAGTCCCCGCCGACTAGCGGAAGAGACCCAGTACTTC.

The chain employs TRBV5-1 and TRBJ2-7; 7 nucleotides agree with TRBD1. This CDR3 has 16 residues. The V gene end was trimmed by 4 bases and the J gene end by 3 bases; junction bases not matched to a gene: 13. Germline CDR1 reads SGHRS; CDR2 reads YFSETQ. This CDR3 reads CASSEGRTGPLYEQYF. CDR3 nucleotides: TGCGCCAGCAGCGAGGGACGGACAGGCCCCCTCTACGAGCAGTACTTC.

This chain connects TRBV29-1 to TRBJ1-1, with 10 positions matching TRBD1. Unmatched junction bases numbered 8, after V lost 4 bases and J lost 3 bases. From germline, CDR1 is SQVTM and CDR2 ANQGSEA. CDR3 length equals 15 residues. The CDR3 spells CSVVRQGAGDTEAFF. The DNA for the CDR3 is TGCAGCGTTGTGCGACAGGGGGCGGGAGACACTGAAGCTTTCTTT. Filled out from reference TRBV29-1 and TRBJ1-1, the complete variable domain reads SAVISQKPSRDICQRGTSLTIQCQVDSQVTMMFWYRQQPGQSLTLIATANQGSEATYESGFVIDKFPISRPNLTFSTLTVSNMSPEDSSIYLCSVVRQGAGDTEAFFGQGTRLTVV.

The chain carries TRBV6-6 and TRBJ2-7; 11 bases align to TRBD2. The V gene end was trimmed by 7 bases and the J gene end by 2 bases; junction bases not matched to a gene: 7. The CDR3 length is 15 residues. CDR1 is MNHNY and CDR2 is SVGAGI in the germline V gene (reference sequence). The CDR3 protein is CASINQLAGAYEQYF. The CDR3 nucleotides read TGTGCCAGCATCAATCAACTAGCGGGAGCCTACGAGCAGTACTTC.